The entry below gives a single T cell receptor (beta chain) sequence along with its context. Its antigen is not identified. This entry is derived from a study of T cell responses to AZD1222 COVID-19 vaccine. General study findings and limits: The sample set comprised mostly white British donors with more females, and clonal diversity was possibly underestimated. Reports indicate that nearly half of spike-specific TCRs are directed at unmutated variant regions. Just a handful of AZD1222 recipients tested seropositive at baseline.

Profiled with immunoSEQ multiplex PCR; TCRdb holds only in-frame clones, not every one. The repertoire consists of approximately 140,000 clones, with about nine tenths occurring once and the leading ten covering less than 2%. CDR3 size: 16 residues. Trimming shortened V by 5 bases and J by 0 bases, and 14 bases separated the two germline ends. Germline V lookup: CDR1 SGHTA, CDR2 FQGTGA. The receptor was isolated from an adult who received the AZD1222 COVID-19 vaccine. The gene calls are TRBV7-3 and TRBJ2-1; D is unclear. Here the sequenced sample was peripheral blood, taken 28 days after the second AZD1222 dose. This CDR3 reads CASSKIRQSSYNEQFF. The DNA of the CDR3 is TGTGCCAGCAGCAAAATCCGCCAGAGCTCCTACAATGAGCAGTTCTTC.